What follows are 31 T cell receptor beta chains derived from one specimen sequenced in a study of blood T cell repertoires in COVID-19. Repertoires were generated with immunoSEQ multiplex PCR, while TCRdb's copy carries only in-frame clones and drops some. Seen here are under 200,000 clones, 90% to 95% observed once, and the top ten hold approximately 0.5%. Material for sequencing was peripheral blood. These receptors originate from a man aged 50 to 59 with acute or convalescent COVID-19.

This chain links TRBV7-9 with TRBJ2-1; 7 positions match TRBD2. CDR1 and CDR2 from the germline V gene are SEHNR and FQNEAQ (reference sequence). The CDR3 spans 14 residues. Losses at the gene ends were 7 bases for V and 5 bases for J; bases not matched to a gene: 8. CDR3 in amino acids: CASNTAGTDNEQFF. In DNA, the CDR3 is TGTGCCAGCAATACAGCGGGGACGGACAATGAGCAGTTCTTC.

The V call is TRBV30, the J call TRBJ1-1; the match to TRBD1 covers 9 bases. The length of the CDR3 is 13 residues. J lost 3 bases, V lost 5 bases, and 4 bases had no gene match. Per germline, CDR1 GTSNPN and CDR2 SVGIG (reference sequence). In DNA, the CDR3 is TGTGCCTGGGGACGACAGGGGGACACTGAAGCTTTCTTT. This gives the protein CAWGRQGDTEAFF.

V usage is TRBV7-3 and J usage is TRBJ1-3; unclear D gene. V lost 2 bases to trimming and J lost 2 bases, with 4 bases between them. The CDR3 totals 13 residues. Germline V gives CDR1 SGHTA, CDR2 FQGTGA. CDR3: CASSLEPGNTIYF. The CDR3, as DNA: TGTGCCAGCAGCTTAGAGCCTGGAAACACCATATATTTT.

J is TRBJ2-1 and V is TRBV25-1, with TRBD2 as a possible D gene (6 bases). Trimming took off 6 bases at V and 10 bases at J, with 19 bases between the two ends. Germline V gene sequence: CDR1 MGHDK, CDR2 SYGVNS. This CDR3 is built from 14 residues. The CDR3 DNA sequence: TGTGCCAGCAGAGCCGAGGAGGGTAGGCGGGAGCAGTTCTTC. Translation: CASRAEEGRREQFF.

The V call is TRBV10-2, the J call TRBJ2-5; 13 nucleotides agree with TRBD2. This CDR3 region has 15 residues. CDR1 and CDR2 from the germline V gene are WSHSY and SAAADI. Germline trimming cut 6 bases from V and 4 bases from J; bases unmatched to any gene: 5. The CDR3 DNA sequence: TGCGCCAGCAGGGGACTAGCGGGATACTCAGAGACCCAGTACTTC. Protein product: CASRGLAGYSETQYF.

V gene TRBV6-4 combines with J gene TRBJ1-6; 7 nucleotides align to TRBD1. J lost 10 bases, V lost 6 bases, and 6 bases had no gene match. This CDR3 has 13 residues. CDR1 and CDR2 (germline): MRHNA, SNTAGT. As DNA, the CDR3 is TGTGCCAGCAGCTTTGACAGGGTGTCACCCCTCCACTTT. As protein: CASSFDRVSPLHF.

CDR3 in DNA: TGTGCCAGCAGTGACCCCGGACAGGGTGGCGGCACAGATACGCAGTATTTT. Its protein product is CASSDPGQGGGTDTQYF. The chain links TRBV25-1 to TRBJ2-3, with TRBD1 matching over 8 bases. The germline V gene encodes CDR1 MGHDK and CDR2 SYGVNS. This CDR3 contains 17 residues. V lost 3 bases, J lost 1 base, and 9 bases stayed unmatched.

The chain recombines TRBV9 with TRBJ1-1, with no clear D. V was pared by 4 bases and J by 1 base, with 11 bases between. The germline V gene has CDR1 SGDLS and CDR2 YYNGEE. This CDR3 has 14 amino acids. Here the CDR3 reads CASSSRHTNTEAFF. CDR3 DNA sequence: TGTGCCAGCAGCTCCCGACACACGAACACTGAAGCTTTCTTT.

This chain joins TRBV28 and TRBJ2-4, with 7 bases lining up with TRBD2. Germline lookup yields CDR1 MDHEN and CDR2 SYDVKM. The CDR3 is made up of 15 amino acids. Trimming removed 7 bases from V and 6 bases from J; junction bases left unmatched: 12. The CDR3 here is CASNPTGLYPNIQYF. DNA of the CDR3: TGTGCCAGCAACCCCACGGGACTATACCCAAACATTCAGTACTTC.

The V gene is TRBV28, the J gene TRBJ2-1; 10 nucleotides align to TRBD2. Germline CDR1 and CDR2: MDHEN and SYDVKM. V lost 7 bases to trimming and J lost 3 bases; unmatched junction nucleotides: 6. The length of the CDR3 is 15 residues. The CDR3 sequence is CASTKAGGLYNEQFF. In DNA form, the CDR3 reads TGTGCCAGCACCAAAGCGGGGGGGCTCTACAATGAGCAGTTCTTC.

The sample holds one count of this clone. This chain links TRBV28 with TRBJ2-3; 7 bases align to TRBD2. Germline trimming cut 7 bases from V and 3 bases from J; bases unmatched to any gene: 4. The CDR3 is 13 residues long. Germline-derived CDR1 and CDR2 are MDHEN and SYDVKM. The CDR3 protein is CASMGRETDTQYF. The DNA of the CDR3 is TGTGCCAGCATGGGGCGGGAGACAGATACGCAGTATTTT.

CDR3 in amino acids: CASRNDINTGELFF. CDR3 DNA sequence: TGTGCCAGCAGAAATGACATTAACACCGGGGAGCTGTTTTTT. The gene calls are TRBV11-2 and TRBJ2-2; D unclear. In germline, CDR1 is SGHAT, CDR2 FQNNGV. Trimming pared 6 bases from V and 2 bases from J, leaving 10 bases between. CDR3 size: 14 residues.

This chain uses TRBV18 with TRBJ1-6; D possibly corresponds to TRBD1 (5 bases). V dropped 6 bases and J dropped 7 bases, with 13 bases sitting between them. Per germline, CDR1 KGHSH and CDR2 LQKENI. The CDR3 runs 14 residues. The chain's CDR3 is CASSPPPGNSPLHF. DNA for the CDR3: TGTGCCAGCTCCCCTCCACCAGGGAATTCACCCCTCCACTTT.

The chain carries TRBV5-1 and TRBJ2-2; D is perhaps TRBD1 (5 bases). Per the germline V gene, CDR1 is SGHRS and CDR2 is YFSETQ. The CDR3 consists of 13 residues. V was trimmed by 2 bases and J by 6 bases, leaving 8 bases between them. The CDR3 spells CASSLDRPGELFF. CDR3 nucleotide sequence: TGCGCCAGCAGCTTAGACAGACCCGGGGAGCTGTTTTTT.

The table lists this clone with a count of one. The chain recombines TRBV7-8 with TRBJ2-2; TRBD1 matches 11 bases. V was clipped by 5 bases and J by 4 bases; unmatched bases: 3. Germline assignment: CDR1 SGHVS and CDR2 FQNEAQ. The CDR3 contains 15 residues. The CDR3 here is CASSPGTGGTGELFF. The CDR3 nucleotides read TGTGCCAGCAGCCCCGGGACAGGGGGCACCGGGGAGCTGTTTTTT.

The chain has TRBV29-1 and TRBJ2-3, with TRBD2 matching over 10 bases. The CDR3 is 18 amino acids. J was trimmed by 6 bases and V by 0 bases; bases with no gene match: 15. CDR1 and CDR2 (germline): SQVTM, ANQGSEA. The CDR3 bases are TGCAGCGTTGAAGATCTTCCTAGCGGGGGCACTTACCAGGATACGCAGTATTTT. It encodes CSVEDLPSGGTYQDTQYF.

This clone was seen only once. The J gene is TRBJ1-1, the V gene TRBV7-9; tentative D call: TRBD1 (5 bases). Germline lookup yields CDR1 SEHNR and CDR2 FQNEAQ (reference sequence). The V and J ends lost 2 bases and 4 bases respectively, with 14 bases between them. This CDR3 has 15 amino acids. CDR3 sequence: CASSLQGLGSTEAFF. CDR3 in DNA: TGTGCCAGCAGCTTACAGGGCTTAGGGTCCACTGAAGCTTTCTTT.

Remarks on this clone: A read error may account for a junction end that differs from germline. CDR3 sequence (DNA): TGTGCTAGCAGCCCAGGTAGCGGGTTCCAAGAGACCCAGTACTTC. Amino acid sequence: CASSPGSGFQETQYF. The genes are TRBV7-7 and TRBJ2-5, with 7 bases matching TRBD2. Germline V gene data show CDR1 as SSHAT and CDR2 as FNYEAQ (reference sequence). This CDR3 has 15 residues. The full variable domain, its missing parts supplied by reference TRBV7-7 and TRBJ2-5, is GAGVSQSPRYKVTKRGQDVTLRCDPISSHATLYWYQQALGQGPEFLTYFNYEAQPDKSGLPSDRFSAERPEGSISTLTIQRTEQRDSAMYRCASSPGSGFQETQYFGPGTRLLVL.

This chain connects TRBV9 to TRBJ2-1, with D maybe TRBD2 (5 bases). The CDR3 length is 14 residues. CDR1 SGDLS and CDR2 YYNGEE come from the germline V gene. Trimming cost V 0 bases and J 7 bases, with 11 bases left between them. This chain's CDR3 is CASSVDPRENEQFF. The CDR3 nucleotides are TGTGCCAGCAGCGTAGACCCGAGGGAGAATGAGCAGTTCTTC. The variable domain in full, completed from reference TRBV9 and TRBJ2-1, reads DSGVTQTPKHLITATGQRVTLRCSPRSGDLSVYWYQQSLDQGLQFLIQYYNGEERAKGNILERFSAQQFPDLHSELNLSSLELGDSALYFCASSVDPRENEQFFGPGTRLTVL.

J is TRBJ2-3 and V is TRBV10-2; tentatively, D is TRBD1 (5 bases). The CDR3 runs 12 residues. Germline-derived CDR1 and CDR2 are WSHSY and SAAADI. Trimming left V 3 bases short and J 4 bases short, with 5 bases between. The CDR3 region has the DNA TGCGCCAGCAGTGAACAGGCAGATACGCAGTATTTT. Protein product: CASSEQADTQYF.

V usage is TRBV11-2 and J usage is TRBJ1-6; D is perhaps TRBD1 (5 bases). V dropped 0 bases and J dropped 11 bases, with 14 bases sitting between them. The CDR3 runs to 15 residues. In germline, CDR1 is SGHAT, CDR2 FQNNGV. CDR3 protein: CASSLERAGLTPLHF. The CDR3, as DNA: TGTGCCAGCAGCTTAGAGCGTGCGGGGCTAACACCCCTCCACTTT.

The CDR3 loop is CAWRPGQGADTQYF. The CDR3 DNA reads as TGTGCCTGGAGACCGGGACAGGGGGCAGATACGCAGTATTTT. The V and J genes are TRBV30 and TRBJ2-3; 11 bases align to TRBD1. The CDR3 has 14 amino acids. V lost 3 bases, J lost 4 bases, and 3 bases stayed unmatched. The V gene's germline CDR1 is GTSNPN and CDR2 SVGIG (reference sequence).

This clone was counted once. V gene TRBV6-1 combines with J gene TRBJ2-6; D possibly corresponds to TRBD2 (5 bases). The V end was cut by 1 base, the J end by 1 base, with 5 bases between. The CDR3 spans 15 residues. CDR1 and CDR2 (germline): MNHNS, SASEGT. CDR3 loop: CASSEGGSGANVLTF. CDR3 nucleotides: TGTGCCAGCAGTGAAGGAGGGTCTGGGGCCAACGTCCTGACTTTC.

This chain connects TRBV7-8 to TRBJ2-5; perhaps TRBD1 as D (6 bases). Germline V CDR1 and CDR2: SGHVS, FQNEAQ. This CDR3 is 14 amino acids long. V lost 4 bases and J lost 1, with 10 bases in between. This CDR3 is CASSSTGIQETQYF. The CDR3 bases are TGTGCCAGCAGCTCCACAGGGATCCAAGAGACCCAGTACTTC.

The V gene is TRBV11-1, the J gene TRBJ1-2, with D tentatively TRBD1 (6 bases). This CDR3 comprises 10 residues. Trimming pared 8 bases from V and 8 bases from J, leaving 9 bases between. Looked up from germline, CDR1 is SGHAT and CDR2 is FQDESV (reference sequence). DNA for the CDR3: TGTGCCAGCGGGGGCTACGGCTACACCTTC. Translating gives CASGGYGYTF.

The chain has TRBV7-9 and TRBJ2-2, with D possibly matching TRBD1 (6 bases). Between the trimmed V and J ends, which lost 6 bases and 3 bases, there was a span of 14 bases. The CDR3 length is 15 residues. Germline assignment: CDR1 SEHNR and CDR2 FQNEAQ (reference sequence). In DNA, the CDR3 is TGTGCCAGCAGAGTCGACAGGCAGGACACCGGGGAGCTGTTTTTT. Translation: CASRVDRQDTGELFF.

The rearrangement joins TRBV6-5 to TRBJ1-2; possibly TRBD1 for D (6 bases). The CDR3 is made up of 13 amino acids. Germline V lookup: CDR1 MNHEY, CDR2 SVGAGI. Trimming removed 10 bases from V and 4 bases from J, with 16 bases in between. The CDR3 DNA follows: TGTGCCACCCAGGAAGGACAGATCTATGGCTACACCTTC. Its translation: CATQEGQIYGYTF.

The V gene is TRBV2, the J gene TRBJ2-5, with a possible D match to TRBD1 (6 bases). Germline V CDR1 and CDR2: SNHLY, FYNNEI. This CDR3 is built from 18 residues. V lost 3 bases, J lost 5 bases, and 25 bases lay in between. CDR3 protein: CASSDPSTGTTFYETQYF. In DNA form, the CDR3 reads TGTGCCAGCAGTGACCCCTCCACCGGGACAACGTTTTACGAGACCCAGTACTTC.

Written as DNA, the CDR3 is TGTGCCAGCAGCCAAGTGGGCAGAAACACTGAAGCTTTCTTT. It codes for CASSQVGRNTEAFF. V gene TRBV14 combines with J gene TRBJ1-1; D gene unclear. CDR3 length equals 14 residues. Deletions cut 1 base from V and 2 bases from J, with 8 bases between. Germline-derived CDR1 and CDR2 are SGHDN and FVKESK.

This rearrangement joins TRBV5-1 to TRBJ2-2; D not resolved. V was pared by 3 bases and J by 0 bases, with 15 bases between. The CDR3 contains 17 residues. Germline CDR1 and CDR2: SGHRS and YFSETQ. For the CDR3, the DNA is TGCGCCAGCAGCTCTAACCCGCTAGGATCGAACACCGGGGAGCTGTTTTTT. It translates to CASSSNPLGSNTGELFF. The variable domain in full, with the rest retrieved from reference TRBV5-1 and TRBJ2-2, is KAGVTQTPRYLIKTRGQQVTLSCSPISGHRSVSWYQQTPGQGLQFLFEYFSETQRNKGNFPGRFSGRQFSNSRSEMNVSTLELGDSALYLCASSSNPLGSNTGELFFGEGSRLTVL.

As concerns this clone: The same CDR3 also results from other DNA sequences found in this sample. This chain connects TRBV6-6 to TRBJ1-1; a weak D match, TRBD1 (5 bases). V lost 0 bases and J lost 5, with 10 bases in between. The germline V gene has CDR1 MNHNY and CDR2 SVGAGI (reference sequence). The CDR3 length is 14 residues. This CDR3 is CASSYSLGGTEAFF. Written as DNA, the CDR3 is TGTGCCAGCAGTTACTCGTTGGGGGGGACTGAAGCTTTCTTT.